This is a list of T cell receptor beta chains from one sample in a study of CD8+ T cells in alopecia areata. TCRdb's table, derived via immunoSEQ multiplex PCR, lists solely in-frame clones and lacks some. The sample shows 150,000 or so clones, more than 75% of them seen only once. The material was CD8+ T cells sorted from blood, obtained at week 0. Source of these receptors: a human donor with alopecia areata. CDR3s leave out the opening cysteine and the closing phenylalanine or tryptophan. A D gene is named only where the DNA matches it firmly.

J	V	D	CDR3
TRBJ2-7	TRBV29-1	NA	SAESRPYEQY
TRBJ2-1	TRBV7-9	NA	ASSRDANEQF
TRBJ2-7	TRBV10-3	NA	AITDSPYEQY
TRBJ2-5	TRBV30	TRBD1	AWSDLGTVQETQY
TRBJ2-1	TRBV5-1	NA	ASSSLDKYNEQF
TRBJ2-1	TRBV27	TRBD2	ASSPLGGSPYNEQF
TRBJ2-1	TRBV27	TRBD2	ASSLGGGLNNEQF
TRBJ2-1	TRBV6-5	NA	ASSYSERGEQF
TRBJ2-7	TRBV5-1	NA	ASSLGSGATYEQY
TRBJ2-2	TRBV7-8	NA	ASSPLSTGTRGELF
TRBJ2-3	TRBV14	TRBD2	ASSQEVLGLAGNQGDTQY
TRBJ1-1	TRBV7-3	TRBD1	ASSLRTGVNEAF
TRBJ2-1	TRBV27	TRBD2	ASTPNARTSRSGEQF
TRBJ2-2	TRBV5-4	TRBD1	ASSYGNRGLAGELF
TRBJ2-3	TRBV30	NA	ACSVGDTQY
TRBJ2-3	TRBV9	NA	ASSVGLVPDTQY
TRBJ2-7	TRBV2	NA	ASRRTVAYEQY
TRBJ2-2	TRBV5-4	NA	AGRGATGELF
TRBJ2-7	TRBV27	NA	ASSLGYEQY
TRBJ2-1	TRBV5-4	NA	ASSLLKEQF
TRBJ2-2	TRBV29-1	NA	SVEVGELF
TRBJ2-7	TRBV7-2	NA	ASSLGGLYEQY
TRBJ2-1	TRBV11-1	NA	ASSLRRTGITSLGGEQF
TRBJ1-1	TRBV27	NA	ASSLASGSEAF
TRBJ1-2	TRBV28	NA	ASSLWPQGTGGGYT
TRBJ2-1	TRBV7-2	TRBD2	ASVGLADEQF
TRBJ2-7	TRBV29-1	NA	SVGPLGFRNEQY
TRBJ2-1	TRBV27	NA	ASSSEGGHEQF
TRBJ2-5	TRBV10-2	NA	ASSESIGGPGETQY
TRBJ1-1	TRBV5-8	NA	ASSFWRNTEAF
TRBJ2-2	TRBV7-6	NA	ASSASGELF
TRBJ2-7	TRBV4-1	TRBD1	ASSHPDREYEQY
TRBJ2-7	TRBV4-1	NA	ASSQDPSSSYEQY
TRBJ2-1	TRBV29-1	TRBD2	SVEGSGGSYNEQF
TRBJ2-3	TRBV27	NA	ASSLSSGELTDTQY
TRBJ2-7	TRBV29-1	NA	SVEAVGLLGEQY
TRBJ2-1	TRBV7-9	TRBD2	ASSPPSGVNEQF
TRBJ1-4	TRBV30	NA	AWGQTLNEKLF
TRBJ2-3	TRBV4-1	NA	ASSRGPEADTQY
TRBJ2-3	TRBV14	NA	ASSQDREYTDTQY
TRBJ2-5	TRBV4-1	TRBD2	ASSQGVGLAAQETQY
TRBJ2-1	TRBV11-2	NA	ASSLVEWLVGEQF
TRBJ2-3	TRBV27	NA	ASSSIRTVSSTDTQY
TRBJ2-7	TRBV29-1	NA	SVEEGPYEQY
TRBJ2-2	TRBV7-9	TRBD2	ASSPTRLAGVAGELF
TRBJ2-7	TRBV27	NA	ASRFRGQTYEQY
TRBJ2-7	TRBV29-1	NA	SVESGDVGYEQY
NA	TRBV4-1	TRBD2	ASSQLAGSSYEQY
TRBJ2-7	TRBV5-1	NA	ASSFRSSNEQY
TRBJ2-1	TRBV19	TRBD2	ATAPGGGGFDEQF